The clone carrying this T cell receptor beta chain was counted ten times or more. The data originate from a study of regulatory T cells in long-lasting Graves disease. The time point was: newly diagnosed GD, antithyroid drugs for less than 3 months. Scientists built the TCR library using RNA that was extracted from PBMCs. The V gene end was trimmed by 6 bases and the J gene end by 6 bases; junction bases not matched to a gene: 6. The germline V gene encodes CDR1 MNHEY and CDR2 SVGEGT. The CDR3 covers 15 residues. Relying on iRepertoire HTBI primers and Arm-PCR of CDR3 regions, the team built TCR beta libraries. TCRdb ran MiXCR on the multiplex PCR reads and lists one entry per CDR3 protein. The sample lists over 500,000 distinct CDR3 sequences, around 15% occurring once. The same specimen was also included in a second study, on T cells in Graves' hyperthyroidism and ophthalmopathy.

The origin of this receptor is a woman aged 25 to 39 with Graves disease. The rearrangement uses TRBV6-2 or TRBV6-3 and TRBJ2-3, with 13 bases identical to TRBD2. Here the sequenced sample was peripheral blood mononuclear cells (PBMCs), taken at new diagnosis, from a patient treated with antithyroid drugs. As DNA, the CDR3 is TGTGCCAGCAGAGGACTAGCGGGAGTTCGGGATACGCAGTATTTT. Translation: CASRGLAGVRDTQYF.